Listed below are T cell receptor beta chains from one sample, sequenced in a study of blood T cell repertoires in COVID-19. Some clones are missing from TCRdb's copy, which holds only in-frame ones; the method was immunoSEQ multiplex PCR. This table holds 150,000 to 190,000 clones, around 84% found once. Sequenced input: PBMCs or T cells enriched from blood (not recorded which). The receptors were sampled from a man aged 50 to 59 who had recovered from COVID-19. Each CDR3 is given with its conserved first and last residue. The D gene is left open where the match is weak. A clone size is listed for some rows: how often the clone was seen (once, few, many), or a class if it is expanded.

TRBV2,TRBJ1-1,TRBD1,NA,CASSEEQGVTEAFF,TGTGCCAGCAGTGAGGAACAGGGGGTTACTGAAGCTTTCTTT
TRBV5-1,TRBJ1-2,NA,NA,CASILKETNYGYTF,TGCGCCAGCATCCTAAAGGAGACTAACTATGGCTACACCTTC
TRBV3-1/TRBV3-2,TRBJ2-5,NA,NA,CASSQARGETQYF,TGTGCCAGCAGCCAAGCCCGGGGGGAGACCCAGTACTTC
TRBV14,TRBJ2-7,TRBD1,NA,CASSLPGQGAYEQYF,TGTGCCAGCAGCCTACCGGGACAGGGGGCTTACGAGCAGTACTTC
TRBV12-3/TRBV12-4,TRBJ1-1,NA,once,CASSFSLEAFF,TGTGCCAGCAGTTTTTCCCTGGAAGCTTTCTTT
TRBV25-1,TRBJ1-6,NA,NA,CASSDPATGTTLHF,TGTGCCAGCAGTGACCCCGCGACAGGAACCACCCTCCACTTT
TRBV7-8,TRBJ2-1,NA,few,CASSPRVAYEQFF,TGTGCCAGCAGCCCACGGGTGGCTTATGAGCAGTTCTTC
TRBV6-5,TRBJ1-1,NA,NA,CASSYRELTEAFF,TGTGCCAGCAGTTATCGGGAGCTCACTGAAGCTTTCTTT
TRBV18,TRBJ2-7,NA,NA,CASSPEQGGVEQYF,TGTGCCAGCTCACCTGAACAGGGAGGGGTCGAGCAGTACTTC
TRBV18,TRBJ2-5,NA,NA,CASSPTVQETQYF,TGTGCCAGCTCACCGACAGTCCAAGAGACCCAGTACTTC
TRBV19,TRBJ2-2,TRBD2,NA,CASRLAGGNTGELFF,TGTGCCAGTCGCCTAGCGGGGGGGAACACCGGGGAGCTGTTTTTT
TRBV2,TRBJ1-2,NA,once,CASSPQGIGGYTF,TGTGCCAGCAGTCCCCAGGGGATTGGTGGCTACACCTTC
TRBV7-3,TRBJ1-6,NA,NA,CASSSTGHNNSPLHF,TGTGCCAGCAGCTCCACGGGACATAATAATTCACCCCTCCACTTT
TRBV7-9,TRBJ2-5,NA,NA,CASSLIRREGETQYF,TGTGCCAGCAGCTTAATTCGCAGGGAAGGAGAGACCCAGTACTTC
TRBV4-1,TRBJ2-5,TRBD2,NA,CASSPLGTSGETQYF,TGCGCCAGCAGCCCCCTCGGGACTAGCGGTGAGACCCAGTACTTC
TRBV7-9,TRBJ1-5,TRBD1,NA,CASSPAGQGFQPQHF,TGTGCCAGCAGCCCTGCCGGACAGGGCTTTCAGCCCCAGCATTTT
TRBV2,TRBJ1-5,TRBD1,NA,CASSAQGGNQPQHF,TGTGCCAGCAGTGCCCAGGGGGGCAATCAGCCCCAGCATTTT
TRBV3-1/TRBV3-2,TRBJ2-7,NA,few,CASSQDIARVVYEQYF,TGTGCCAGCAGCCAAGATATTGCTAGAGTCGTCTACGAGCAGTACTTC
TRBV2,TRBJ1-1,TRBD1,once,CASVAPTGADTEAFF,TGTGCCAGCGTGGCCCCGACAGGGGCGGACACTGAAGCTTTCTTT
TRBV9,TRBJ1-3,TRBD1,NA,CASSPRQGSGNTIYF,TGTGCCAGCAGCCCCCGACAGGGGTCTGGAAACACCATATATTTT
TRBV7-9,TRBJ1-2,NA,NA,CASSLVDRHPNYGYTF,TGTGCCAGCAGCTTAGTGGACAGACACCCTAACTATGGCTACACCTTC
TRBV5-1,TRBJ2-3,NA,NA,CASSEAQASNTQYF,TGCGCCAGCAGCGAGGCGCAAGCCTCAAATACGCAGTATTTT
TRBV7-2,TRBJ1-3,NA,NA,CASSGLAGNTIYF,TGTGCCAGCAGCGGACTGGCTGGAAACACCATATATTTT
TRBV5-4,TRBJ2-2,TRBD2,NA,CASRGGDYHTGELFF,TGTGCCAGCAGGGGAGGGGACTACCACACCGGGGAGCTGTTTTTT
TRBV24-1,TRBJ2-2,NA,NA,CATSWGRGTGELFF,TGTGCCACCAGTTGGGGCCGGGGGACCGGGGAGCTGTTTTTT
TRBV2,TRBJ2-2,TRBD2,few,CASNKRTSGTGELFF,TGTGCCAGCAATAAAAGGACTAGCGGCACCGGGGAGCTGTTTTTT
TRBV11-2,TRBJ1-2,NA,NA,CASSLGGDPLYGYTF,TGTGCCAGCAGCTTAGGGGGGGATCCTCTCTATGGCTACACCTTC
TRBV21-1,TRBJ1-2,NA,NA,CASSKALRTSYGYTF,TGTGCCAGCAGCAAAGCGCTTAGGACAAGCTATGGCTACACCTTC
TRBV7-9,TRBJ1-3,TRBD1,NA,CASRKRGTVGNTIYF,TGTGCCAGCAGAAAACGTGGGACAGTAGGAAACACCATATATTTT
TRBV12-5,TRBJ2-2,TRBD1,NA,CASGNRTPLGQGARGTGELFF,TGTGCTAGTGGTAACCGGACCCCTCTGGGACAGGGGGCGCGGGGCACCGGGGAGCTGTTTTTT
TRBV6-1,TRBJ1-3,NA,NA,CASSEATGSGNTIYF,TGTGCCAGCAGTGAAGCAACAGGCTCTGGAAACACCATATATTTT
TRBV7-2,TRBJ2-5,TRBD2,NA,CASNRGEAETQYF,TGTGCCAGCAACCGGGGGGAGGCGGAGACCCAGTACTTC
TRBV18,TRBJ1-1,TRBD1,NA,CASSPGQARVTEAFF,TGTGCCAGCTCACCAGGACAGGCGAGGGTCACTGAAGCTTTCTTT
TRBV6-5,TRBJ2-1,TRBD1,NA,CASRPRQGAVDEQFF,TGTGCCAGCAGGCCCCGACAGGGGGCTGTCGATGAGCAGTTCTTC
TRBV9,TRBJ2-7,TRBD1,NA,CASSVGQGFSYEQYF,TGTGCCAGCAGCGTAGGACAGGGGTTCTCCTACGAGCAGTACTTC
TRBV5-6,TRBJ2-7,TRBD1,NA,CASSLFSGTGTYEQYF,TGTGCCAGCAGCTTATTTTCCGGGACAGGGACCTACGAGCAGTACTTC
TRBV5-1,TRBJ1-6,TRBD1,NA,CASSFGQVNSPLHF,TGCGCCAGCAGCTTCGGACAGGTTAATTCACCCCTCCACTTT
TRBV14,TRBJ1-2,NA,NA,CASSQDRLWGDGYTF,TGTGCCAGCAGCCAAGATCGGTTGTGGGGAGACGGCTACACCTTC
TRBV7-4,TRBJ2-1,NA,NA,CASSLSGSGGSSYNEQFF,TGTGCCAGCAGCTTATCGGGCTCGGGGGGCTCCTCCTACAATGAGCAGTTCTTC
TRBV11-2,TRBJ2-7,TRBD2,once,CASSAAGFNYEQYF,TGTGCCAGCAGCGCAGCGGGGTTTAACTACGAGCAGTACTTC
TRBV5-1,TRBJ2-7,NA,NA,CASSLKVGMGFSYEQYF,TGCGCCAGCAGCTTGAAGGTCGGGATGGGCTTTTCCTACGAGCAGTACTTC
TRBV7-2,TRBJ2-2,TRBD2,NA,CASSTVAGGRTGELFF,TGTGCCAGCAGCACTGTAGCGGGGGGGCGGACCGGGGAGCTGTTTTTT
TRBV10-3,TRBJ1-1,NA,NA,CAISDFSQSEAFF,TGTGCCATCAGTGATTTTTCGCAGTCTGAAGCTTTCTTT
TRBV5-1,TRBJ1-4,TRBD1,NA,CASSSGTGGNEKLFF,TGCGCCAGCAGCTCCGGGACAGGGGGAAATGAAAAACTGTTTTTT
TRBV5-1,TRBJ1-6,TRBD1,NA,CASSRRQGDNSPLHF,TGCGCCAGCAGCCGTCGACAGGGAGATAATTCACCCCTCCACTTT
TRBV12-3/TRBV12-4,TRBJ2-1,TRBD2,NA,CASSLGTSVEQFF,TGTGCCAGCAGTTTGGGGACTAGCGTTGAGCAGTTCTTC
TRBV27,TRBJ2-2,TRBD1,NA,CASSKGQGVTNTGELFF,TGTGCCAGCAGTAAAGGACAGGGGGTAACGAACACCGGGGAGCTGTTTTTT
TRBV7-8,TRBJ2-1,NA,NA,CASSLQGTYNEQFF,TGTGCCAGCAGCTTACAGGGAACGTACAATGAGCAGTTCTTC
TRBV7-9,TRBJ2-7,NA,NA,CASSSRTRSYGQYF,TGTGCCAGCAGCTCGCGAACAAGGAGCTACGGGCAGTACTTC
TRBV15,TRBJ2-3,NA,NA,CATSRDGGAGTDTQYF,TGTGCCACCAGCAGAGATGGGGGGGCGGGCACAGATACGCAGTATTTT
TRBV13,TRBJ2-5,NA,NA,CASSLASVETQYF,TGTGCCAGCAGCTTAGCTAGCGTGGAGACCCAGTACTTC
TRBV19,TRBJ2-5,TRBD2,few,CASSHPGLGGQETQYF,TGTGCCAGTAGTCACCCGGGACTAGGAGGCCAAGAGACCCAGTACTTC
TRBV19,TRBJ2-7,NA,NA,CASSIKAGATYEQYF,TGTGCCAGTAGTATTAAGGCGGGGGCGACCTACGAGCAGTACTTC
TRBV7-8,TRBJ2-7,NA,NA,CASSLAIDRRAYEQYF,TGTGCCAGCAGCTTAGCAATCGACAGGAGAGCCTACGAGCAGTACTTC
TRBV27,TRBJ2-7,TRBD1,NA,CASKVGQGANEQYF,TGTGCCAGCAAGGTGGGACAGGGGGCGAATGAGCAGTACTTC
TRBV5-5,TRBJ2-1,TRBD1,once,CASSLDLGTGRNEQFF,TGTGCCAGCAGCCTTGACCTCGGGACAGGGAGGAATGAGCAGTTCTTC
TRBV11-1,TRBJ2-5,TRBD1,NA,CASTDGQGLSRETQYF,TGTGCCAGCACCGACGGACAGGGACTCTCCCGGGAGACCCAGTACTTC
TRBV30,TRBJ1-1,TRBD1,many,CAWARDSPPNTEAFF,TGTGCCTGGGCCCGGGACAGCCCCCCGAACACTGAAGCTTTCTTT
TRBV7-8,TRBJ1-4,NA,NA,CASSLGTGGGEKLFF,TGTGCCAGCAGCTTAGGGACGGGAGGTGGTGAAAAACTGTTTTTT